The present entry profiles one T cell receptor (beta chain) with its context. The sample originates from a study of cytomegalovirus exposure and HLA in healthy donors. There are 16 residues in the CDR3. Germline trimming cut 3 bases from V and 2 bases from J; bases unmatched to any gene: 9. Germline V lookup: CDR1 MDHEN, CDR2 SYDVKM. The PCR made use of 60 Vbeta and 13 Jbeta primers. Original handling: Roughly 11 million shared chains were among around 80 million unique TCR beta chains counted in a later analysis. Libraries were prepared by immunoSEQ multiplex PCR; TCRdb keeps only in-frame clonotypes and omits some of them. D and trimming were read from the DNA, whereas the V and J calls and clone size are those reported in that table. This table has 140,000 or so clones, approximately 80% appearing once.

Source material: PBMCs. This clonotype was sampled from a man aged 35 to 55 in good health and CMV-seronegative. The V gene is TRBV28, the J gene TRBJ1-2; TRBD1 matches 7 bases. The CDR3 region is CASSFSQDRINYGYTF. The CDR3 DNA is TGTGCCAGCAGTTTTTCCCAGGACAGGATAAACTATGGCTACACCTTC.